Each of the 5 T cell receptor beta chains below was sequenced from the same sample in a study of shared clonotypes between healthy human individuals. Using immunoSEQ multiplex PCR, the repertoire was profiled, and TCRdb retains in-frame clones only, with some absent. The data hold approximately 500,000 clones, with 90% to 96% observed a single time. Sequencing was performed on naive CD4+ T cells sorted from blood. Indicated subset: CD45RA+ positively selected. The receptors come from a woman in her twenties or thirties in good health.

This sequence joins TRBV19 and TRBJ1-6; 7 nucleotides agree with TRBD1. J gave up 8 bases and V 9 bases, and 7 bases lay outside the gene matches. Germline V gene data show CDR1 as LNHDA and CDR2 as SQIVND (reference sequence). This CDR3 is 13 amino acids long. As DNA, the CDR3 is TGTGCCAGCGGCGACAGGGAGGATTCACCCCTCCACTTT. Translation: CASGDREDSPLHF.

The rearrangement links TRBV7-6 to TRBJ2-7; D possibly corresponds to TRBD1 (6 bases). The V gene's germline CDR1 is SGHVS and CDR2 FNYEAQ. This CDR3 contains 11 residues. The V end was cut by 6 bases, the J end by 11 bases, with 14 bases between. CDR3 sequence reads: CASRNGGPEYF. In DNA, the CDR3 is TGTGCCAGCAGAAATGGGGGCCCCGAGTACTTC.

This rearrangement joins TRBV28 to TRBJ2-5; 14 nucleotides agree with TRBD2. The ends lost 9 bases at V and 5 bases at J; junction bases unmatched: 8. Germline V gives CDR1 MDHEN, CDR2 SYDVKM. CDR3 size: 15 residues. The CDR3 loop reads CASGGTSGRGETQYF. The CDR3 DNA reads TGTGCCAGTGGAGGGACTAGCGGGAGAGGTGAGACCCAGTACTTC.

V is TRBV5-1 and J is TRBJ2-1; D gene ambiguous. The germline V gene encodes CDR1 SGHRS and CDR2 YFSETQ. The CDR3 extends over 11 amino acids. Trimming stripped 2 bases from V and 7 bases from J, with 4 bases between. In nucleotides, the CDR3 is TGCGCCAGCAGCTTTCGGAATGAGCAGTTCTTC. Translated, it gives CASSFRNEQFF.

This sequence joins TRBV5-8 and TRBJ1-6; unclear D gene. Trimming took off 4 bases at V and 10 bases at J, with 12 bases between the two ends. Germline CDR1 SGHTS, CDR2 YDEGEE. The CDR3 has 13 residues. CDR3 nucleotide sequence: TGTGCCAGCAGCGGGAATTTGGGGTCACCCCTCCACTTT. Amino acid sequence: CASSGNLGSPLHF.